This T cell receptor (beta chain) was captured in a study of cytomegalovirus exposure and HLA in healthy donors. This clone was detected only once. As yet, its antigen is unknown. PCR employed 60 Vbeta and 13 Jbeta primers. How the authors handled the data: Later work found around 72 million unique TCR beta chains, with 9 million to 13 million shared. TCRdb keeps only in-frame clones here, not all; method: immunoSEQ multiplex PCR. V, J and clone size are taken as reported in that table, and D and trimming were inferred from the DNA itself. The table has approximately 150,000 clones, roughly 81% seen once. V shed 4 bases and J 0 bases; nucleotides not matched to a gene: 10. The CDR3 has 17 residues. Germline V CDR1 and CDR2: LGHNA, YSLEER. General study results and limits: Across all donors, roughly uniform sequencing depth was an assumption of the presence/absence analyses.

The sequence came from a woman between 18 and 29 years old in good health and CMV-seropositive. Input material: PBMCs. The gene calls are TRBV4-3 and TRBJ2-3; TRBD2 matches 7 bases. The CDR3 sequence: CASSPRWGGTSTDTQYF. The CDR3 DNA sequence: TGCGCCAGCAGCCCCCGGTGGGGGGGTACCAGCACAGATACGCAGTATTTT.